Below, 13 T cell receptor beta chains from the same sample are listed, as sequenced in a study of tumor and adjacent non-tumor tissue in lung cancer. TCRbeta libraries were built with three rounds of nested PCR, modified from ARM-PCR. TCRdb re-called the multiplex PCR reads through MiXCR, storing one row per CDR3 protein. The table lists more than 95,000 distinct CDR3 sequences, about 66% of them singletons. RNA was extracted from bulk tissue without any cell sorting. The specimen sequenced was lung tumor tissue. These receptors all come from a man aged 25-40 years with non-small cell lung cancer.

On this clonotype: With a much larger clone just one base away, this may be a read error. This rearrangement joins TRBV29-1 to TRBJ2-3; 7 positions match TRBD1. From germline, CDR1 is SQVTM and CDR2 ANQGSEA. CDR3 size: 14 residues. CDR3 region: CSVEDLQGTDMQYF. The CDR3 DNA follows: TGCAGCGTTGAAGATCTGCAGGGGACAGATATGCAGTATTTT.

The rearrangement links TRBV6-5 to TRBJ2-1, with 8 positions matching TRBD2. The J segment lost 10 bases and the V segment lost 10 bases, leaving 15 bases of the junction unmatched. CDR1 and CDR2 (germline): MNHEY, SVGAGI. This CDR3 is 14 amino acids long. This chain's CDR3 is CANRPHSGSGEQFF. The DNA of the CDR3 is TGTGCCAACAGGCCCCACAGCGGGAGCGGGGAGCAGTTCTTC.

In its sample, this clonotype was seen a few times. An end of the junction differs from the germline gene, which may be a read error. The chain joins TRBV11-3 to TRBJ2-2; TRBD1 matches at 7 bases. This CDR3 contains 17 residues. From germline, CDR1 is SGHNT and CDR2 YENEEA. The DNA of the CDR3 is TGTGCCAGCAGCTTATTATACGGGGACAGCCCTACTGGGGAGCTGCTTTTT. This encodes CASSLLYGDSPTGELLF. Full variable domain (outside the CDR3, taken from reference TRBV11-3 and TRBJ2-2): EAGVVQSPRYKIIEKKQPVAFWCNPISGHNTLYWYLQNLGQGPELLIRYENEEAVDDSQLPKDRFSAERLKGVDSTLKIQPAELGDSAVYLCASSLLYGDSPTGELLFGEGSRLTVL.

For this clonotype: The junction and the germline gene differ at one end; a read error may be behind it. The chain recombines TRBV6-5 with TRBJ2-1, with D unresolved. The CDR3 sequence is 13 residues long. Germline assignment: CDR1 MNHEY and CDR2 SVGAGI. CDR3 sequence: CVSSLEPWNKQFF. For the CDR3, the DNA is TGTGTCAGCAGTCTCGAGCCATGGAATAAGCAGTTCTTC.

This clonotype was seen a handful of times. V usage is TRBV29-1 and J usage is TRBJ1-6; 9 nucleotides align to TRBD1. This CDR3 has 15 amino acids. The ends lost 5 bases at V and 7 bases at J; junction bases unmatched: 9. The germline CDR1 and CDR2 sequences are SQVTM and ANQGSEA. The CDR3 is CSVSTGTGTNSPLHF. For the CDR3, the DNA is TGCAGCGTTTCAACCGGGACAGGGACCAATTCACCCCTCCACTTT.

The chain employs TRBV11-1 and TRBJ2-1, with D uncertain. Germline V CDR1 and CDR2: SGHAT, FQDESV (reference sequence). The CDR3 length is 15 residues. The V gene lost 5 bases and the J gene lost 0 bases, with 11 bases spanning the gap. The CDR3 DNA sequence: TGTGCCAGCAGCCGGTCAGGCGGCTCCTACAATGAGCAGTTCTTC. It translates to CASSRSGGSYNEQFF.

Remarks on this clonotype: A clone one base away is much larger, so this may be a read error. The rearrangement uses TRBV12-3 or TRBV12-4 and TRBJ2-2, with D tentatively TRBD2 (5 bases). Trimming cost V 5 bases and J 4 bases, with 17 bases left between them. The CDR3 extends over 16 amino acids. In DNA form, the CDR3 reads TGTGCCAGCAGTGTAGTGGGTGGAGCGGCCACCGGGGAGCTGTTTTTT. Its protein is CASSVVGGAATGELFF.

This chain uses TRBV5-1 with TRBJ2-3; D assignment may be TRBD1 or TRBD2 (5 bases each). The germline gives CDR1 SGHRS, CDR2 YFSETQ. This CDR3 spans 13 amino acids. V was shortened by 3 bases and J by 5 bases, with 10 bases between the two germline ends. CDR3: CASSSQGEDTQYF. The CDR3 nucleotides read TGCGCCAGCAGCTCCCAGGGAGAAGATACGCAGTATTTT.

About this clonotype: A much larger clone differs by one base, so this may be a read error. The gene calls are TRBV29-1 and TRBJ1-3, with D perhaps TRBD1 (5 bases). Germline assignment: CDR1 SQVTM and CDR2 ANQGSEA. This CDR3 comprises 14 residues. V was cut by 5 bases and J by 2 bases, with 13 bases left in between. CDR3 DNA: TGCAGCGTTACACAGGTTCCCCCTGGAAACACCATATATTTT. Its protein product is CSVTQVPPGNTIYF.

This clonotype was counted between two and nine times. Mismatch with germline at one junction end may stem from a read error. The chain employs TRBV11-2 and TRBJ2-7; 8 nucleotides line up with TRBD2. CDR3 length: 14 residues. CDR1 is SGHAT and CDR2 is FQNNGV in the germline V gene. In DNA, the CDR3 is TGTGCCAACAGCCCCGGACTAGCAGGAGCCGAGCAGTACTTC. It codes for CANSPGLAGAEQYF. The full variable domain, in which reference TRBV11-2 and TRBJ2-7 provide the parts outside the CDR3, is EAGVAQSPRYKIIEKRQSVAFWCNPISGHATLYWYQQILGQGPKLLIQFQNNGVVDDSQLPKDRFSAERLKGVDSTLKIQPAKLEDSAVYLCANSPGLAGAEQYFGPGTRLTVT.

This clonotype has a single count. The junction departs from the called germline gene at one end, perhaps through a read error. This rearrangement joins TRBV6-5 to TRBJ1-1, with a tentative D call TRBD1 (6 bases). Germline V gives CDR1 MNHEY, CDR2 SVGAGI. The CDR3 has 15 amino acids. CDR3 in DNA: TGTGCCAGCAGATACTCAGTTGCAGGGGCCACTGAAGTTTTCTTT. Residues: CASRYSVAGATEVFF.

As to this clonotype: A much larger clone sits a single nucleotide away, making a read error possible. The J gene is TRBJ2-5, the V gene TRBV14; no clear D gene. Germline CDR1 reads SGHDN; CDR2 reads FVKESK. V gave up 10 bases and J gave up 4 bases, with 13 bases separating them. This CDR3 has 12 amino acids. The DNA for the CDR3 is TGTGCCACCGTACGTTTGGGAGAGACCCAGTACTTC. This gives the protein CATVRLGETQYF.

Note on this clonotype: A much larger clone is a single base away; this may be a read error. The J gene is TRBJ2-5, the V gene TRBV29-1, with D unresolved. This CDR3 region has 13 residues. The germline V and J ends were trimmed by 7 bases and 2 bases, with 14 bases remaining between them. CDR1 is SQVTM and CDR2 is ANQGSEA in the germline V gene. The CDR3 nucleotides read TGCAGCGCTGTCAAACACCCTCAAGAGACCCAGTACTTC. Its protein product is CSAVKHPQETQYF.